This TCR beta chain was recorded in a study of T cells in women clearing cervical HPV infection (dated by TCRdb to the late 2010s). Regarding the complete study: The cases were 20 to 30 women with histologically confirmed HPV16-related CIN3 or worse, and 2 of those women had invasive cancers. Median age was about 35 years in cases versus around 40 in controls, and baseline characteristics did not differ significantly. This exploratory proof-of-principle case-control study, nested within the Guanacaste HPV Natural History Study in Costa Rica, compared TCR repertoires among women with different cervical HPV16 outcomes. For cases, a median interval of roughly 150 days, with an interquartile range of about 90 to 210 days, was observed between lesion detection and blood sampling. The 20 to 25 controls were women who cleared a single incident HPV16 infection within 12 months without developing precancer or cancer. Quality controls consisted of five blinded duplicates per group, for a total of about 60 samples made up of about 50 participants and around ten replicates. Blood from cases was collected at the visit where the lesion was first found, while blood from controls was collected once the infection could no longer be detected. The parent cohort enrolled 10,000 to 13,000 women aged 18 or older in Guanacaste, Costa Rica, during about 1992 to 1995 and followed them for approximately 7 years. Cases and controls were matched on age within five years and on year of sample collection. Because only a few women had HLA typing data, the possibility that HLA type acted as a confounder could not be ruled out.

Using the immunoSEQ assay, multiplex PCR amplified TCR beta CDR3 regions from an average of around 1.2 ug of genomic DNA per sample. To correct primer bias, the assay used a complete synthetic TCR repertoire to set an amplification baseline. Amplicons were sequenced on the Illumina platform. In the original analysis: Sequences were error-corrected by clustering with frequency ratios and a modified nearest-neighbor algorithm, then analyzed in the immunoSEQ Analyzer with IMGT gene definitions. At each rarefaction depth, TCR richness and evenness were averaged across 20 rarefaction repeats, and samples with fewer sequences than that depth were excluded. Relative abundances of V, D and J genes were compared between groups using Wilcoxon rank sum tests, with FDR correction applied. An intraclass correlation of 90% to 97% for TCR richness and an average of about 77% across approximately 63 gene segments were obtained from the blinded duplicates. TCRdb provides this immuneACCESS table in a form limited to in-frame rearrangements. Some clones are lacking; in checked studies, under half of them reflect an unresolved V gene, and why the rest are absent is not known. The DNA gave D and trimming, while V, J and clone size come from that table. Per the sample table, the count is 20,000 to 25,000 clones. The ten top clones hold approximately 25% of the sample.

Remarks on this clone: Which antigen it targets is not known. A junction end diverges from the germline sequence, so it may reflect a read error. Read sequence stops 3 residues before the CDR3 end, and the germline J gene provides the missing end.

Inclusive of the bounding cysteine and phenylalanine, the CDR3 is 13 residues long. Only the CDR3 bases that were read are kept: 30 of them, in frame from base 1. Via the germline V gene (reference sequence), CDR1 is SSHAT and CDR2 FNYEAQ. Study-level results and caveats: Cases were distinguished from controls with an estimated AUC of approximately 0.8 by random forest classifiers combining richness and V gene abundances. Because of the cross-sectional design, the study could not determine whether the associations came before infection or resulted from infection, and neither effector/memory subsets nor HPV-specific T cells were isolated. TCR repertoire richness was significantly higher in CIN3+ cases than in controls across sequencing depths, while evenness did not differ. Because the number of T cells in each sample was unknown, differences in richness could reflect differing T-cell content rather than repertoire biology. Cases had lower TRBV6-7 relative abundance than controls (0.11% versus 0.16%; Bonferroni P = 0.0008).

Every participant had a single incident cervical HPV16 infection, and women with prevalent HPV16 infections were excluded. Cervical HPV DNA was detected with MY09/MY11 PCR, and genotyping was done by dot-blot hybridization. Less than 19 mL of heparinized blood was centrifuged, after which the buffy coat was aliquoted, frozen at -30 degrees C, and then stored at -80 degrees C. QIAGEN kits were used to extract genomic DNA from buffy coat specimens. The source of this sequence is a woman between 18 and 75 years old with a cervical HPV16 infection that either progressed to CIN3+ or cleared (not recorded which). Sequencing was performed on blood buffy coat. The V gene is TRBV7-7 and the J gene is TRBJ2-2, with TRBD1 perhaps the D gene, on 6 matching bases. CDR3 bases read: TGTGCTAGCAGTACAGGGTGGGGAGAAAAG. Its translation reads: CASSTGWGEK. The full CDR3 protein is CASSTGWGEKLFF.